These 27 T cell receptor beta chains originate from one sample sequenced in a study of OX40 agonist ivuxolimab in advanced cancers. TCRdb keeps only in-frame clones here, not all; method: immunoSEQ multiplex PCR. Here the sample spans about 82,000 clones, 83% being singletons. The sequenced sample was CD4+ or CD8+ T cells sorted from blood, obtained in a trial of the OX40 agonist ivuxolimab. Every receptor here comes from an adult with an advanced solid tumor such as melanoma, head and neck, liver or kidney cancer.

This chain uses TRBV4-3 with TRBJ2-1; D might be TRBD1 (6 bases). Trimming removed 0 bases at V and 13 bases at J, with 16 bases between. CDR3 length equals 14 residues. In germline, CDR1 is LGHNA, CDR2 YSLEER. The CDR3 nucleotides read TGCGCCAGCAGCCAAGACAGGGGCACTCCCGTCCAGTTCTTC. Its protein is CASSQDRGTPVQFF.

The gene calls are TRBV13 and TRBJ2-7, with TRBD1 matching over 7 bases. J was trimmed by 3 bases and V by 1 base; bases with no gene match: 6. The germline CDR1 and CDR2 sequences are PRHDT and FYEKMQ (reference sequence). The CDR3 totals 15 residues. The DNA for the CDR3 is TGTGCCAGCAGCTTAGAGGCGGCAGGGGGCTACGAGCAGTACTTC. It codes for CASSLEAAGGYEQYF.

The chain carries TRBV6-5 and TRBJ2-1, with 13 bases identical to TRBD2. V lost 4 bases to trimming and J lost 7 bases; unmatched junction nucleotides: 4. Germline V CDR1 and CDR2: MNHEY, SVGAGI. The CDR3 is 15 residues long. The CDR3, as DNA: TGTGCCAGCAGTTTTACTAGCGGGGGGGTGAATGAGCAGTTCTTC. It yields the protein CASSFTSGGVNEQFF.

This rearrangement joins TRBV9 to TRBJ2-7; tentative D call: TRBD1 (5 bases). CDR1 is SGDLS and CDR2 is YYNGEE in the germline V gene. The ends were cut back, 0 bases at V and 1 base at J, with 8 bases in the middle. This CDR3 spans 14 amino acids. The CDR3 loop is CASSVEPGSYEQYF. In DNA, the CDR3 is TGTGCCAGCAGCGTAGAACCAGGGTCCTACGAGCAGTACTTC.

The chain combines TRBV25-1 with TRBJ1-3; the D is unclear. The CDR3 consists of 14 residues. V lost 6 bases and J lost 0, with 9 bases in between. Per the germline V gene, CDR1 is MGHDK and CDR2 is SYGVNS. This chain's CDR3 is CASREESSGNTIYF. As DNA, the CDR3 is TGTGCCAGCAGGGAGGAGAGCTCTGGAAACACCATATATTTT.

The table lists this clone with many counts. This CDR3 is CASSPMDRDLSYTF. The CDR3, as DNA: TGCGCCAGCAGCCCTATGGACAGGGACCTTAGTTACACCTTC. The chain recombines TRBV4-1 with TRBJ1-2, with TRBD1 identical over 8 bases. The CDR3 loop spans 14 amino acids. Trimming removed 4 bases from V and 11 bases from J; junction bases left unmatched: 12. Looked up from germline, CDR1 is MGHRA and CDR2 is YSYEKL.

The table lists this clone with a count of one. The chain carries TRBV7-9 and TRBJ1-1; possible D gene TRBD1, 5 bases. Trimming left V 5 bases short and J 3 bases short, with 22 bases between. The CDR3 covers 17 residues. Germline V gene sequence: CDR1 SEHNR, CDR2 FQNEAQ (reference sequence). The CDR3 sequence: CASSQRIGHTGDTEAFF. DNA of the CDR3: TGTGCCAGCAGCCAACGAATCGGGCACACGGGGGACACTGAAGCTTTCTTT.

The rearrangement joins TRBV6-6 to TRBJ2-5, with D possibly matching TRBD1 (6 bases). This CDR3 is 15 amino acids long. The germline gives CDR1 MNHNY, CDR2 SVGAGI (reference sequence). Trimming stripped 8 bases from V and 1 base from J, with 17 bases between. Here the CDR3 reads CASSAPTGTQETQYF. Here the CDR3 DNA reads TGTGCCAGCTCCGCCCCTACAGGGACCCAAGAGACCCAGTACTTC.

This clone was counted a single time. The chain couples TRBV7-8 to TRBJ2-5; D possibly corresponds to TRBD1 (5 bases). This CDR3 has 15 residues. V lost 1 base and J 4 bases, leaving 13 bases between the germline ends. From germline, CDR1 is SGHVS and CDR2 FQNEAQ. The CDR3: CASSLGTGPIETQYF. As DNA, the CDR3 is TGTGCCAGCAGCTTAGGTACAGGTCCAATAGAGACCCAGTACTTC.

The CDR3: CASSLAGVQTQYF. Written as DNA, the CDR3 is TGTGCCAGCAGTCTCGCGGGGGTGCAGACCCAGTACTTC. This rearrangement joins TRBV6-5 to TRBJ2-5; 7 nucleotides agree with TRBD2. Germline V gives CDR1 MNHEY, CDR2 SVGAGI. Trimming took 5 bases from V and 6 from J; bases not matched to a gene: 6. The CDR3 is made up of 13 amino acids.

CDR3 protein: CASSHRDSSYEQYF. CDR3 nucleotide sequence: TGTGCCAGCAGCCACCGGGACAGCTCCTACGAGCAGTACTTC. The chain recombines TRBV6-6 with TRBJ2-7, with TRBD1 matching 7 bases. The V gene end was trimmed by 6 bases and the J gene end by 0 bases; junction bases not matched to a gene: 5. The CDR3 has 14 amino acids. Germline V gene data show CDR1 as MNHNY and CDR2 as SVGAGI (reference sequence).

V usage is TRBV5-1 and J usage is TRBJ2-3; 8 bases fit TRBD2. This CDR3 contains 13 residues. The germline CDR1 and CDR2 sequences are SGHRS and YFSETQ. Losses at the gene ends were 4 bases for V and 5 bases for J; bases not matched to a gene: 3. The CDR3 reads CASSPGGRDTQYF. CDR3 nucleotide sequence: TGCGCCAGCAGCCCGGGGGGGAGAGATACGCAGTATTTT.

The chain employs TRBV5-1 and TRBJ2-5, with a weak D call TRBD1 (6 bases). In germline, CDR1 is SGHRS, CDR2 YFSETQ. The germline V and J ends were trimmed by 4 bases and 4 bases, with 14 bases remaining between them. The CDR3 runs 14 residues. In DNA, the CDR3 is TGCGCCAGCAGCCTAGGGGGATACACAGAGACCCAGTACTTC. It codes for CASSLGGYTETQYF.

The chain is built from TRBV6-1 and TRBJ1-6; 9 bases match TRBD1. This CDR3 is 14 amino acids long. J gave up 7 bases and V 6 bases, and 4 bases lay outside the gene matches. CDR1 and CDR2 (germline): MNHNS, SASEGT. This CDR3 is CASSADRGNSPLHF. The CDR3 DNA is TGTGCCAGCAGCGCCGACAGGGGGAATTCACCCCTCCACTTT.

This chain joins TRBV25-1 and TRBJ1-5; tentatively, D is TRBD1 (5 bases). Germline V gives CDR1 MGHDK, CDR2 SYGVNS. The CDR3 runs 13 residues. V lost 5 bases, J lost 7 bases, and 12 bases lay in between. The CDR3 protein is CASSIGGDQPQHF. In DNA, the CDR3 is TGTGCCAGCAGTATCGGGGGGGACCAGCCCCAGCATTTT.

The rearrangement links TRBV10-3 to TRBJ1-1; TRBD1 matches at 9 bases. V was clipped by 0 bases and J by 2 bases; unmatched bases: 1. This CDR3 is 15 amino acids long. The germline V gene has CDR1 ENHRY and CDR2 SYGVKD. The CDR3 sequence is CAISESTGGNTEAFF. The CDR3 coding sequence is TGTGCCATCAGTGAGTCAACAGGGGGCAACACTGAAGCTTTCTTT.

The genes are TRBV19 and TRBJ2-1; 7 positions match TRBD1. Losses at the gene ends were 5 bases for V and 9 bases for J; bases not matched to a gene: 13. The CDR3 runs to 15 residues. The germline V gene encodes CDR1 LNHDA and CDR2 SQIVND (reference sequence). The CDR3 DNA reads TGTGCCAGTAGTTCTGAACAGGGGCGGGTAATTGAGCAGTTCTTC. Translating gives CASSSEQGRVIEQFF.

This clone was counted between two and nine times. This chain connects TRBV7-3 to TRBJ1-2, with D possibly TRBD1 on 5 matching bases. Germline CDR1 SGHTA, CDR2 FQGTGA. The CDR3 totals 13 residues. Trimming left V 5 bases short and J 6 bases short, with 13 bases between. CDR3 sequence (DNA): TGTGCCAGCAGCCCGTCAGGGAACGATGGCTACACCTTC. It translates to CASSPSGNDGYTF.

This clone occurred a few times. The rearrangement joins TRBV7-8 to TRBJ1-1, with D uncertain. The CDR3 covers 15 residues. The germline V gene has CDR1 SGHVS and CDR2 FQNEAQ. V lost 1 base and J 1 base, leaving 10 bases between the germline ends. CDR3 loop: CASSLGAGGNTEAFF. The DNA of the CDR3 is TGTGCCAGCAGCTTAGGGGCGGGAGGGAACACTGAAGCTTTCTTT.

This rearrangement joins TRBV27 to TRBJ2-5; D gene ambiguous. The CDR3 extends over 11 amino acids. The V gene lost 6 bases and the J gene lost 2 bases, with 4 bases spanning the gap. Per germline, CDR1 MNHEY and CDR2 SMNVEV (reference sequence). The CDR3 here is CASRGQETQYF. The CDR3 nucleotides are TGTGCCAGCAGAGGACAAGAGACCCAGTACTTC.

V and J are TRBV10-3 and TRBJ1-5, with D unclear. The CDR3 has 16 amino acids. The germline V gene has CDR1 ENHRY and CDR2 SYGVKD. Trimming removed 3 bases from V and 2 bases from J, with 14 bases in between. DNA of the CDR3: TGTGCCATCAGTGAACGACAAGTCGAAGGCAATCAGCCCCAGCATTTT. It codes for CAISERQVEGNQPQHF.

V is TRBV11-1 and J is TRBJ1-1; possibly TRBD1 for D (5 bases). V gave up 4 bases and J gave up 8 bases, with 20 bases separating them. The CDR3 is made up of 15 amino acids. Per germline, CDR1 SGHAT and CDR2 FQDESV (reference sequence). The CDR3 region has the DNA TGTGCCAGCAGCTCCCCAGGAGGTGCTGGGACCGAAGCTTTCTTT. Residues: CASSSPGGAGTEAFF.

The genes are TRBV13 and TRBJ1-2, with 9 bases matching TRBD1. Trimming removed 5 bases from V and 7 bases from J; junction bases left unmatched: 5. The CDR3 has 13 residues. Germline-derived CDR1 and CDR2 are PRHDT and FYEKMQ (reference sequence). In DNA, the CDR3 is TGTGCCAGCAGCACCCGGACAGGGGCTGGCTACACCTTC. As protein: CASSTRTGAGYTF.

The chain couples TRBV4-1 to TRBJ2-7; 10 positions agree with TRBD2. Losses at the gene ends were 0 bases for V and 0 bases for J; bases not matched to a gene: 5. Per germline, CDR1 MGHRA and CDR2 YSYEKL. CDR3 length: 17 residues. CDR3 in amino acids: CASSQDALAGASYEQYF. CDR3 bases: TGCGCCAGCAGCCAAGATGCGCTAGCGGGGGCCTCCTACGAGCAGTACTTC.

The table lists this clone with a count of one. The chain carries TRBV30 and TRBJ1-3; D ambiguous. This CDR3 region has 18 residues. Germline V lookup: CDR1 GTSNPN, CDR2 SVGIG (reference sequence). V was cut by 0 bases and J by 3 bases, with 21 bases left in between. The CDR3 DNA reads TGTGCCTGGAGTGTACCGAGAACTCAGTTACTCTATGGAAACACCATATATTTT. Protein: CAWSVPRTQLLYGNTIYF.

This chain joins TRBV5-6 and TRBJ2-5; TRBD2 matches at 10 bases. V shed 3 bases, J shed 4 bases, and the junction held 6 bases outside the gene matches. Per the germline V gene, CDR1 is SGHDT and CDR2 is YYEEEE. The length of the CDR3 is 15 residues. The CDR3 region is CASSSAGGPGETQYF. CDR3 DNA sequence: TGTGCCAGCAGCTCAGCGGGGGGGCCGGGAGAGACCCAGTACTTC.

The CDR3 DNA is TGTGCCAGCAGTTTGTCGACAGGGGGCTATGGCTACACCTTC. Its protein product is CASSLSTGGYGYTF. The V and J genes are TRBV6-5 and TRBJ1-2; 9 bases are a match to TRBD1. There are 14 residues in the CDR3. The V and J ends lost 4 bases and 4 bases, in that order; junction bases with no gene match: 4. CDR1 and CDR2 from the germline V gene are MNHEY and SVGAGI.